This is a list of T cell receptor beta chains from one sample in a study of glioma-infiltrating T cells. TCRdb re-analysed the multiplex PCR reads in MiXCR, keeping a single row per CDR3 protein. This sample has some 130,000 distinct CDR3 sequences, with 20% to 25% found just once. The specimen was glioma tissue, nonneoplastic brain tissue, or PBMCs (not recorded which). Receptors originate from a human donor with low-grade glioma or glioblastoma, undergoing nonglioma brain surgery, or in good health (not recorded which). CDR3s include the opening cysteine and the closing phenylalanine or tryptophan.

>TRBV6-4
CASQGNRAYNEQFF
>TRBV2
CASSQRGQETQYF
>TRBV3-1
CASSHTLAGGHKNIQYF
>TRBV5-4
CASTQRLAGDNEQFF
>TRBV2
CASSDRHPRNTEAFF
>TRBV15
CATSRALDRMTHNEQFF
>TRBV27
CASSSATVYGYTF
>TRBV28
CASSLRGLSNQPQHF
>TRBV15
CATSREFVAGDTQYF
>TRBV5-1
CASSSHDRAAYRGTEAFF
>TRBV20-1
CSARDSIRKTPGSGNTIYF
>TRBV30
CAWSVRRYPNYGYTF
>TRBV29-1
CSVGQSVNQPQHF
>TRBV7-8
CASSLVSNQPQHF
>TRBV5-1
CASRMAWGGMDIQYF
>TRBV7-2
CASSPSGQYYSNQPQHF
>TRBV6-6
CASSYSSGINQPQHF
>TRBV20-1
CSVTLTGRRDTQYF
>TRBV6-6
CASSYDRDDTEAFF
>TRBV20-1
CSARGSGIYSNQSQHF
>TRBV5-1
CASSLDVGLYQETQYF